This T cell receptor beta chain was identified in a study of Graves' ophthalmopathy and Graves' hyperthyroidism. Study-level background: Ahead of any treatment, peripheral blood was obtained at the initial diagnosis.

RNA transcripts yielded amplified TCR beta CDR3 regions. The first round was an RT-PCR with HTBI primers, and the second round was a multiplex PCR. TCRdb passed the multiplex PCR reads through MiXCR, listing each CDR3 protein once. This table has approximately 480,000 distinct CDR3 sequences, approximately 15% appearing once. Uncontrolled infections, other autoimmune diseases, pregnancy or lactation barred patients from enrollment. Whole-study results and caveats: Blood samples also showed most expanded thyroid clonotypes exceeding 0.001 frequency. Sensitivity of 55% to 71% and specificity of roughly 78% were achieved by the model that predicted ophthalmopathy progression.

This clonotype showed up just a few times. Its antigen remains unknown. Trimming pared 5 bases from V and 7 bases from J, leaving 15 bases between. The CDR3 spans 13 residues. The V and J genes are TRBV12-3 or TRBV12-4 and TRBJ2-7, with D perhaps TRBD2 (6 bases). This receptor was identified in a woman aged 25 to 39 with Graves' ophthalmopathy. Sample: blood. The CDR3 nucleotides are TGTGCCAGCAGTCCCCCAGGAGGGCGGGAGCAGTACTTC. Its translation is CASSPPGGREQYF.